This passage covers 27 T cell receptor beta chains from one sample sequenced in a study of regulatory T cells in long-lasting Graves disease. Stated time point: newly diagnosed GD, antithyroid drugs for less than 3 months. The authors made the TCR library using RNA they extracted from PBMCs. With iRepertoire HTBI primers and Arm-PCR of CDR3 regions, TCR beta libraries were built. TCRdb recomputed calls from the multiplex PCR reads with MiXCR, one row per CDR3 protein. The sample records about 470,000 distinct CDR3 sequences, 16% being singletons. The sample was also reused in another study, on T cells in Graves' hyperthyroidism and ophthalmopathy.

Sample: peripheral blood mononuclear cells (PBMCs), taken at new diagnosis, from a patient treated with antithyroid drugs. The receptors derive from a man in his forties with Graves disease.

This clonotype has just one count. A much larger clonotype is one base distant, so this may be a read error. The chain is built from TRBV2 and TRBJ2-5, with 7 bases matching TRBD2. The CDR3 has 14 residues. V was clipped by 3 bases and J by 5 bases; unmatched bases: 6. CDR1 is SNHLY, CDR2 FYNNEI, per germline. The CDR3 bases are TGTGCCAGCAGTGATCATGGACTAGAGGAGACCCAGTACTTC. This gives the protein CASSDHGLEETQYF.

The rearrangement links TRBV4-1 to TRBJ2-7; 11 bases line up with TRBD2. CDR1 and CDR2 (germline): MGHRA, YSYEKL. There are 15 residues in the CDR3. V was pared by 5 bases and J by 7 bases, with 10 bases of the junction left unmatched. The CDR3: CASSYRGASGREQYF. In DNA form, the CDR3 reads TGCGCCAGCAGCTACAGGGGGGCTAGCGGGAGGGAGCAGTACTTC.

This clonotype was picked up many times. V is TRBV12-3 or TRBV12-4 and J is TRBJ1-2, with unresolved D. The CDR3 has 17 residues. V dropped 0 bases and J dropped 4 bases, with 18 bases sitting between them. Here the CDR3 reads CASSLAVRAVLGYGYTF. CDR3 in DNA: TGTGCCAGCAGTTTAGCGGTTCGGGCGGTATTGGGCTATGGCTACACCTTC.

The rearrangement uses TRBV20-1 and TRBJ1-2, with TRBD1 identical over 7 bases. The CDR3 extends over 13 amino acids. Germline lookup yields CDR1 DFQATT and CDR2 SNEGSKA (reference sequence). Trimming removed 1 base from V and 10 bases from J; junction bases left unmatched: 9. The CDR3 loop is CSARVPADRDYTF. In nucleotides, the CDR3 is TGCAGTGCTAGAGTCCCGGCTGACAGGGACTACACCTTC.

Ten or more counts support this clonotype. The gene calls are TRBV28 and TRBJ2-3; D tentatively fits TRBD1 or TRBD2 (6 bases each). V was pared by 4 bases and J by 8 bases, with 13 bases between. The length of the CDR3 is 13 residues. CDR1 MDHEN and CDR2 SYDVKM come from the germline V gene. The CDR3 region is CASSSFEGGTQYF. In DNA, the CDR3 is TGTGCCAGCAGTTCTTTCGAGGGGGGTACGCAGTATTTT.

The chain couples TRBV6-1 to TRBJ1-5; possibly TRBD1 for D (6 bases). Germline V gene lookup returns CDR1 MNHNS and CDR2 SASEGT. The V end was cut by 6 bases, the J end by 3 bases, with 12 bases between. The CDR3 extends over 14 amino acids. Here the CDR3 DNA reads TGTGCCAGCAGCGGACAGTCGGCCAATCAGCCCCAGCATTTT. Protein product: CASSGQSANQPQHF.

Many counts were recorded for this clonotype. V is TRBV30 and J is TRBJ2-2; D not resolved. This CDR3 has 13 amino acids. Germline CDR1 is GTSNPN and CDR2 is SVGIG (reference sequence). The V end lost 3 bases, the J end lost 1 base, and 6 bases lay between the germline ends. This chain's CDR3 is CAWSPQNTGELFF. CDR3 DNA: TGTGCCTGGAGCCCCCAGAACACCGGGGAGCTGTTTTTT.

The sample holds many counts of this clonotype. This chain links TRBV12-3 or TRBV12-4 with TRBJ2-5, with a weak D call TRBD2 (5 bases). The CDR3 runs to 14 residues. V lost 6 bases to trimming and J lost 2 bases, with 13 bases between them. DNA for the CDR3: TGTGCCAGCAGAAGAACCGGGAAGCAAGAGACCCAGTACTTC. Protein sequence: CASRRTGKQETQYF.

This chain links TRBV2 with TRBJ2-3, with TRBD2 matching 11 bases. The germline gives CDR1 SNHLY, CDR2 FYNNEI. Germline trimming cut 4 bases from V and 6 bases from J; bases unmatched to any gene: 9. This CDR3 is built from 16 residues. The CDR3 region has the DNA TGTGCCAGCAGTGGACGTCTAGCGGGAGGTCCGGATACGCAGTATTTT. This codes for CASSGRLAGGPDTQYF.

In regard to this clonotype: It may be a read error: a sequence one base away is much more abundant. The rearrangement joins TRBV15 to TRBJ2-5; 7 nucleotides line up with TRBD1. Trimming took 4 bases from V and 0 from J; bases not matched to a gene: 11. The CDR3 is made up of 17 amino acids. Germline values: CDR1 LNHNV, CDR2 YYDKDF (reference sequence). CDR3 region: CATSTRQGSIYQETQYF. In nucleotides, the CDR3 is TGTGCCACCAGCACGCGACAGGGATCCATATACCAAGAGACCCAGTACTTC.

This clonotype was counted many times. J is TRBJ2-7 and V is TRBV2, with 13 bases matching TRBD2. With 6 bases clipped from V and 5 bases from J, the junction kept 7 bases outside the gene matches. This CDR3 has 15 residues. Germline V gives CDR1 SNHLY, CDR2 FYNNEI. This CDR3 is CASSERTSGSNEQYF. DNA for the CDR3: TGTGCCAGCAGCGAGCGGACTAGCGGGAGTAACGAGCAGTACTTC.

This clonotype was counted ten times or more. In DNA form, the CDR3 reads TGCAGCGCCGGACTAGCCCATGAGCAGTTCTTC. It yields the protein CSAGLAHEQFF. V is TRBV29-1 and J is TRBJ2-1; 8 bases are shared with TRBD2. The CDR3 covers 11 residues. From germline, CDR1 is SQVTM and CDR2 ANQGSEA. V gave up 7 bases and J gave up 8 bases; unmatched junction bases: 4.

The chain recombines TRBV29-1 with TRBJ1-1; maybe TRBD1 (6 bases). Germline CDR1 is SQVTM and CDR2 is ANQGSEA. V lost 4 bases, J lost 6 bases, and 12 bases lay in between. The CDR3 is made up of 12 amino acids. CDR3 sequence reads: CSVGQGFAEAFF. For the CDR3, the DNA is TGCAGCGTTGGTCAGGGGTTCGCTGAAGCTTTCTTT.

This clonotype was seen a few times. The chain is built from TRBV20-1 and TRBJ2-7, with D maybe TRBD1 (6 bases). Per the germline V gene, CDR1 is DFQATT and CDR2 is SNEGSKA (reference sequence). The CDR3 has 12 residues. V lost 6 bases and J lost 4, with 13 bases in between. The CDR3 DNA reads TGCAGTGCCACGGACCAGGGGTACGAGCAGTACTTC. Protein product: CSATDQGYEQYF.

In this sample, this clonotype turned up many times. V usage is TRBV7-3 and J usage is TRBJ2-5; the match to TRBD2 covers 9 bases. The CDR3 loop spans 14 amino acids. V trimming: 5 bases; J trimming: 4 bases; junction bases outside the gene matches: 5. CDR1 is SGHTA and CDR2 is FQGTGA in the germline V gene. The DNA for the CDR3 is TGTGCCAGCAGCCGTAGCGGGAGTGGAGAGACCCAGTACTTC. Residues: CASSRSGSGETQYF.

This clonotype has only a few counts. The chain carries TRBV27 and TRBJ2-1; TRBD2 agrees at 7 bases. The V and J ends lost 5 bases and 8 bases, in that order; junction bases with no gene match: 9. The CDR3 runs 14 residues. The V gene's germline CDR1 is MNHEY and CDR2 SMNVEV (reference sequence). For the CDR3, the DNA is TGTGCCAGCAGTCTTAGCGGAGGGAGGGATGAGCAGTTCTTC. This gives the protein CASSLSGGRDEQFF.

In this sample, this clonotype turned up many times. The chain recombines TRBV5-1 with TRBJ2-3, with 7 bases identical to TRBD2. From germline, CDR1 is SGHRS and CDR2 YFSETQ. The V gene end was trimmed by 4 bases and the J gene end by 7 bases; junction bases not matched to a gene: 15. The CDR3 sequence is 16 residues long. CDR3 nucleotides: TGCGCCAGCAGCCCCTCGGGAGGAAGCGTCAGGAATACGCAGTATTTT. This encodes CASSPSGGSVRNTQYF. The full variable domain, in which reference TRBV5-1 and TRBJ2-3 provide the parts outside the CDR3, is KAGVTQTPRYLIKTRGQQVTLSCSPISGHRSVSWYQQTPGQGLQFLFEYFSETQRNKGNFPGRFSGRQFSNSRSEMNVSTLELGDSALYLCASSPSGGSVRNTQYFGPGTRLTVL.

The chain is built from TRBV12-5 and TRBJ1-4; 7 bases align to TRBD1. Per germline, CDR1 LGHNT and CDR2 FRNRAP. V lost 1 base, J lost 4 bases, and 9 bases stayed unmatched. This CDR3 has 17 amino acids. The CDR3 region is CASGLACLQGFNEKLFF. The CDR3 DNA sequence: TGTGCTAGTGGTTTGGCCTGCCTACAGGGGTTTAATGAAAAACTGTTTTTT.

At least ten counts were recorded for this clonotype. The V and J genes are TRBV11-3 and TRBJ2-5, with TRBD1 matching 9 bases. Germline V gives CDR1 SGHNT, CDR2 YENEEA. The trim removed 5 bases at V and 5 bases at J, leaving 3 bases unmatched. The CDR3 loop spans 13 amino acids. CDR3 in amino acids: CASSVGQGETQYF. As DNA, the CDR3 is TGTGCCAGCAGCGTCGGACAGGGGGAGACCCAGTACTTC.

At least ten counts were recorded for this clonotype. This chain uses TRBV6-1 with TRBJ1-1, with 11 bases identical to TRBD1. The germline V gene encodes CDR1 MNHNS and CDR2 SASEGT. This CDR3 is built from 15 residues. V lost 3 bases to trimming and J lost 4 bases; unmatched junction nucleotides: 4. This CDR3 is CASSEDRGRITEAFF. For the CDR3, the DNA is TGTGCCAGCAGTGAGGACAGGGGGCGCATCACTGAAGCTTTCTTT.

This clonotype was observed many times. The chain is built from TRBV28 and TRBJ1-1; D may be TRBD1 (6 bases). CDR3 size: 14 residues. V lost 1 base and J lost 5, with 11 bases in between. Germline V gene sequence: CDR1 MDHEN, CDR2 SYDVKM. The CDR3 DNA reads TGTGCCAGCAGTTTATACAGGGTGGGGACTGAAGCTTTCTTT. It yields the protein CASSLYRVGTEAFF.

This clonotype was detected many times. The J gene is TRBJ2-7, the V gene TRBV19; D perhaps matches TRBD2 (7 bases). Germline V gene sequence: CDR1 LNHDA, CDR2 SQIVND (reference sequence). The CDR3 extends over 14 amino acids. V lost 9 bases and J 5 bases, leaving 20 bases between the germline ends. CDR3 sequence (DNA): TGTGCCAGCAGTCCCGGGGGGCAGGGGAACGAGCAGTACTTC. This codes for CASSPGGQGNEQYF.

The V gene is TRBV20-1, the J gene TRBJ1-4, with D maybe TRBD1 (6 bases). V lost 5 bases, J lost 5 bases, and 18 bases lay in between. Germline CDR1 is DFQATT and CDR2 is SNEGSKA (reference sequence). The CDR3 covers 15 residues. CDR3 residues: CSASQPGGLNEKLFF. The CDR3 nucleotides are TGCAGTGCTTCCCAACCCGGGGGGCTGAATGAAAAACTGTTTTTT.

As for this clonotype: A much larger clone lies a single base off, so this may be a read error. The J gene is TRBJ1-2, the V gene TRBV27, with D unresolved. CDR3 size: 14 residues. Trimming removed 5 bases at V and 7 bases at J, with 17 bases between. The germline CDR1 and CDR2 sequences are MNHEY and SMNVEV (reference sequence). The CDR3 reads CASSRDAAAPGYTF. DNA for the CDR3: TGTGCCAGCAGTCGGGATGCGGCAGCCCCTGGCTACACCTTC.

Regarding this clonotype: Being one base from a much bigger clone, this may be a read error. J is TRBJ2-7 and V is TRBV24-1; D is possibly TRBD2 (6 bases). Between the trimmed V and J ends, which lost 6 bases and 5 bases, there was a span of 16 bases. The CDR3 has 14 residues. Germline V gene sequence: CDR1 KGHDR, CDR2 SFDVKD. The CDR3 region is CATSPRGSRNEQYF. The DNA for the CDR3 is TGTGCCACCAGTCCACGGGGGTCTCGGAACGAGCAGTACTTC.

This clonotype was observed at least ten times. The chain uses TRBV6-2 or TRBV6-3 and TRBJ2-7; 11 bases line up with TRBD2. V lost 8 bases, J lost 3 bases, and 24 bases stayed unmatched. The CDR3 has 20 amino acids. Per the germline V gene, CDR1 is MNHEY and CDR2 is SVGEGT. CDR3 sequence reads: CASRSPARTSGPSFLYEQYF. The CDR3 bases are TGTGCCAGCCGGAGTCCCGCGAGGACTAGCGGGCCAAGTTTTCTCTACGAGCAGTACTTC.

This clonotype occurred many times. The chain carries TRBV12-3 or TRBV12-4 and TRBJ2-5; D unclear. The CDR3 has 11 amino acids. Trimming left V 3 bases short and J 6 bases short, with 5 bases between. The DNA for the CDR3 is TGTGCCAGCAGTTTTATGCAGACCCAGTACTTC. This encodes CASSFMQTQYF.